A single sample is the source of the 10 T cell receptor beta chains below, sequenced in a study of vaccination and CD4 T cells after COVID-19. Which antigens these TCRs recognize remains unknown. Regarding treatment: roughly 11-day PBMC culture with coronavirus spike peptide pools or control peptides (ViraFEST assay). An Oncomine TCR Beta short-read assay was used to sequence the DNA from cultured CD4+ T cells. MiXCR, run by TCRdb on the PCR reads, gives a single entry per CDR3 protein. The table lists around 12,000 distinct CDR3 sequences, 76% of them singletons. Sequences were obtained from CD4+ T cells from blood, cultured in vitro. All receptors come from a human donor who had recovered from COVID-19.

With regard to this clonotype: The junction and the germline gene differ at one end; a read error may be behind it. The V call is TRBV6-1, the J call TRBJ1-2; D remains ambiguous. This CDR3 has 14 residues. CDR1 and CDR2 from the germline V gene are MNHNS and SASEGT. Written as DNA, the CDR3 is TGTGCCAGCAGTGAAGGCGGGGTTCTGGGTGGCTACATCTTC. Amino acid sequence: CASSEGGVLGGYIF.

The sample holds a few counts of this clonotype. The chain links TRBV5-6 to TRBJ2-5; a possible D gene is TRBD2 (7 bases). The V and J ends lost 0 bases and 3 bases respectively, with 12 bases between them. The CDR3 contains 15 residues. CDR1 SGHDT and CDR2 YYEEEE come from the germline V gene. The CDR3 DNA reads TGTGCCAGCAGCTTGGTGGGGGGGGCAGAAGAGACCCAGTACTTC. It specifies CASSLVGGAEETQYF.

V is TRBV20-1 and J is TRBJ2-5; the D gene is possibly TRBD2 (5 bases). This CDR3 is built from 15 residues. Germline-derived CDR1 and CDR2 are DFQATT and SNEGSKA (reference sequence). V was clipped by 1 base and J by 4 bases, with 16 bases between them. CDR3 nucleotides: TGCAGTGCTAGAGTCCCCGCGGGCGGAGGAGAGACCCAGTACTTC. Translated, it gives CSARVPAGGGETQYF.

A few counts support this clonotype. The genes are TRBV20-1 and TRBJ1-1, with D maybe TRBD1 (6 bases). The germline gives CDR1 DFQATT, CDR2 SNEGSKA (reference sequence). Trimming pared 3 bases from V and 6 bases from J, leaving 14 bases between. This CDR3 spans 13 amino acids. Here the CDR3 reads CSARGQGKAEAFF. The CDR3 nucleotides read TGCAGTGCTAGGGGGCAGGGGAAGGCTGAAGCTTTCTTT.

The gene calls are TRBV7-3 and TRBJ2-2; D is unclear. This CDR3 comprises 14 residues. The V gene lost 3 bases and the J gene lost 5 bases, with 10 bases spanning the gap. Germline V gene sequence: CDR1 SGHTA, CDR2 FQGTGA. The CDR3 reads CASSFGPATGELFF. In DNA, the CDR3 is TGTGCCAGCAGCTTCGGGCCCGCGACCGGGGAGCTGTTTTTT.

The chain employs TRBV20-1 and TRBJ2-7, with D tentatively TRBD1 (6 bases). Between the trimmed V and J ends, which lost 6 bases and 9 bases, there was a span of 18 bases. Germline CDR1 reads DFQATT; CDR2 reads SNEGSKA (reference sequence). This CDR3 spans 12 amino acids. CDR3 loop: CSAPTGISWQYF. The CDR3 nucleotides are TGCAGTGCCCCCACAGGGATCAGTTGGCAGTACTTC.

The chain carries TRBV3-1 and TRBJ1-6; the match to TRBD1 covers 7 bases. The CDR3 is 18 amino acids. Per germline, CDR1 LGHDT and CDR2 YNNKEL (reference sequence). The junction had 9 bases not matched to a gene; V was cut back by 4 bases and J by 0 bases. DNA for the CDR3: TGTGCCAGCAGCCGTACGACAGGGAGGAGCTCCTATAATTCACCCCTCCACTTT. Its translation is CASSRTTGRSSYNSPLHF.

The CDR3, as DNA: TGCAGTGCTAGAGGTCTAGAACCCTTAGCCAAAAACATTCAGTACTTC. Protein product: CSARGLEPLAKNIQYF. This chain links TRBV20-1 with TRBJ2-4; D gene ambiguous. Trimming removed 1 base from V and 0 bases from J, with 13 bases in between. This CDR3 region has 16 residues. In germline, CDR1 is DFQATT, CDR2 SNEGSKA (reference sequence).

The V call is TRBV6-1, the J call TRBJ1-1, with D possibly matching TRBD1 (5 bases). Germline CDR1 and CDR2: MNHNS and SASEGT. The CDR3 length is 15 residues. The V end lost 5 bases, the J end lost 0 bases, and 13 bases lay between the germline ends. In DNA form, the CDR3 reads TGTGCCAGCAGTCAAACCGGGACGGTGAACACTGAAGCTTTCTTT. Protein: CASSQTGTVNTEAFF.

The chain joins TRBV7-6 to TRBJ2-3, with D uncertain. V lost 5 bases and J lost 3, with 15 bases in between. The germline gives CDR1 SGHVS, CDR2 FNYEAQ. The length of the CDR3 is 15 residues. CDR3 in DNA: TGTGCCAGCAGCCCCGCGCGGTTGGGAACAGATACGCAGTATTTT. This codes for CASSPARLGTDTQYF.